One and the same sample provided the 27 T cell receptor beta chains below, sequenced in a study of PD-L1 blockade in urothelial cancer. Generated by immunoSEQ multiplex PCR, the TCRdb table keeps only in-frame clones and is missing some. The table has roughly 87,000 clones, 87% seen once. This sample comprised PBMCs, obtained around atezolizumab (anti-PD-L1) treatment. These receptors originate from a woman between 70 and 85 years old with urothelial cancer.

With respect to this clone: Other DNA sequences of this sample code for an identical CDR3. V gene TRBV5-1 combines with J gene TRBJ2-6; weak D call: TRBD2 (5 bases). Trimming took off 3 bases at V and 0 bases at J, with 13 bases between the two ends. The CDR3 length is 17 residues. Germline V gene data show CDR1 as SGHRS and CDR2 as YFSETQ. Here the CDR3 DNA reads TGCGCCAGCAGCTGGACTGGCACTAGCTCTGGGGCCAACGTCCTGACTTTC. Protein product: CASSWTGTSSGANVLTF.

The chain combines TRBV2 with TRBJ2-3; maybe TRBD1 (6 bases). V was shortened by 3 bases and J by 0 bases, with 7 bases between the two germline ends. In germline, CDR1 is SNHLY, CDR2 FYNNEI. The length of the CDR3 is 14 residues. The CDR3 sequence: CASSDRGSTDTQYF. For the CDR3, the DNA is TGTGCCAGCAGTGACAGGGGTAGCACAGATACGCAGTATTTT.

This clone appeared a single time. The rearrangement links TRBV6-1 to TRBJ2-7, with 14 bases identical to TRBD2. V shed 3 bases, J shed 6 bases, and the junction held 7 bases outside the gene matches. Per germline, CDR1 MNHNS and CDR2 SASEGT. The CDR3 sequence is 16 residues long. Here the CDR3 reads CASSDPGLAGGSEQYF. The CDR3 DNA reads TGTGCCAGCAGTGATCCCGGACTAGCGGGAGGAAGCGAGCAGTACTTC.

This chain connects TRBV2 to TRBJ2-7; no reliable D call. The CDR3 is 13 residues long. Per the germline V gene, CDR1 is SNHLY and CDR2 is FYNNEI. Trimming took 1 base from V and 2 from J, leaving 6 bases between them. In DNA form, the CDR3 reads TGTGCCAGCAGTGAAGGCACGGCCTACGAGCAGTACTTC. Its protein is CASSEGTAYEQYF.

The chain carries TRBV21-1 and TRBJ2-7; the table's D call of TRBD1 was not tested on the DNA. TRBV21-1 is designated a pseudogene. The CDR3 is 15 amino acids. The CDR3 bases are TGTGCCAGCAGCAAAGAAAACAGGGGGCTCCACGAGCAGTACTTC. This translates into CASSKENRGLHEQYF.

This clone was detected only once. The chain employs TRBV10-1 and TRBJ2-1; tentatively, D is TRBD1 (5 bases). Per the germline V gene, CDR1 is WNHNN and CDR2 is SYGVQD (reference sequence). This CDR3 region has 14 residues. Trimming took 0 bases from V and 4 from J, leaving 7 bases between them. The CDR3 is CASSESAGYNEQFF. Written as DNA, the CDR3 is TGCGCCAGCAGTGAGTCCGCAGGGTACAATGAGCAGTTCTTC.

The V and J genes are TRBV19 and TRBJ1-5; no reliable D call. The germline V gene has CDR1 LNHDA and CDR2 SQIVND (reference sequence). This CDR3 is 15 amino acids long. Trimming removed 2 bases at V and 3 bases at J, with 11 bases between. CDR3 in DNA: TGTGCCAGTAGTATAAACGGTCTACTCAATCAGCCCCAGCATTTT. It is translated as CASSINGLLNQPQHF.

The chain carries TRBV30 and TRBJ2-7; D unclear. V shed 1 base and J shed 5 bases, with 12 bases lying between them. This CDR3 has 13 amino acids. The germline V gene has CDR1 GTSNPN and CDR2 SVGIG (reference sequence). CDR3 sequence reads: CAWSGWRHHEQYF. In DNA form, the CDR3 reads TGTGCCTGGAGTGGCTGGCGGCACCACGAGCAGTACTTC.

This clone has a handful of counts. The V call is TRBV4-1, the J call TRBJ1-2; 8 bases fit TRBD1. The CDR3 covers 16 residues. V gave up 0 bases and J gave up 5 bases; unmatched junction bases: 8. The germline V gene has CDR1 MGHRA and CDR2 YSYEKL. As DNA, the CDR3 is TGCGCCAGCAGCCAAGAGGTGGACAGGGTAGGATATGGCTACACCTTC. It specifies CASSQEVDRVGYGYTF.

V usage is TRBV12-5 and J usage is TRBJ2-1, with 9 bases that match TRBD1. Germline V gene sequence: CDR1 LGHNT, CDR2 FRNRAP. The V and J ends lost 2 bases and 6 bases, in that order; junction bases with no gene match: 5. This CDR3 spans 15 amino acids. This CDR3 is CASGLMTGGFNEQFF. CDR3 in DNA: TGTGCTAGTGGTTTGATGACAGGGGGTTTCAATGAGCAGTTCTTC. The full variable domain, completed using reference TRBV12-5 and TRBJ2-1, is DARVTQTPRHKVTEMGQEVTMRCQPILGHNTVFWYRQTMMQGLELLAYFRNRAPLDDSGMPKDRFSAEMPDATLATLKIQPSEPRDSAVYFCASGLMTGGFNEQFFGPGTRLTVL.

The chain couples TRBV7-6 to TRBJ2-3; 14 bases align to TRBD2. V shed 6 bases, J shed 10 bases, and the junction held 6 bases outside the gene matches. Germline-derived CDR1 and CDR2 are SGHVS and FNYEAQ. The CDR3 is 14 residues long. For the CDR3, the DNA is TGTGCCAGCAGTTCGGGACTAGCGGGGGCGGCGCAGTATTTT. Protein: CASSSGLAGAAQYF.

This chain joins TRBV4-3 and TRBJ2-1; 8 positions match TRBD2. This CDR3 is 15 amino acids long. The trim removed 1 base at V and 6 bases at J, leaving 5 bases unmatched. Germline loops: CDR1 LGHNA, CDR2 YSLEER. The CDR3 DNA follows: TGCGCCAGCAGCCAAGGGTCGGGGGGGCTCAATGAGCAGTTCTTC. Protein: CASSQGSGGLNEQFF.

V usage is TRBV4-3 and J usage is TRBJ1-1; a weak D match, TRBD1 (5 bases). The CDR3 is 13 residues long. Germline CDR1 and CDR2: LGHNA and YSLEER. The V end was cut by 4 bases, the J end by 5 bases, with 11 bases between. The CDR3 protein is CASSRGGVTEAFF. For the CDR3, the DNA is TGCGCCAGCAGCCGCGGGGGGGTGACTGAAGCTTTCTTT.

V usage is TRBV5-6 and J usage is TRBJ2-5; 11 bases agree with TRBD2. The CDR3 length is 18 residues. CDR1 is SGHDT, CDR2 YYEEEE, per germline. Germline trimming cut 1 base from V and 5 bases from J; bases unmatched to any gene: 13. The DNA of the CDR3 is TGTGCCAGCAGCTTGTTATTAGCGGGAGGGCCTTGGTGGGAGACCCAGTACTTC. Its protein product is CASSLLLAGGPWWETQYF.

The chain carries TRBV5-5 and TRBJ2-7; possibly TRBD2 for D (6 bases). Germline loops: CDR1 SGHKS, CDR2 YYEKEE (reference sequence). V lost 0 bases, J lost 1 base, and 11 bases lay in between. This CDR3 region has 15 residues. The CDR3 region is CASSLGGDLSYEQYF. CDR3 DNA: TGTGCCAGCAGCTTGGGCGGGGACCTATCCTACGAGCAGTACTTC.

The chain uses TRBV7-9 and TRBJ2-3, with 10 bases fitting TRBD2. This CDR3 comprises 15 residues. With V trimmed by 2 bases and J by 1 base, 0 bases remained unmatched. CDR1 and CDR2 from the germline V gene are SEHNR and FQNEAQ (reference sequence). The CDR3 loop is CASSLLAGGTDTQYF. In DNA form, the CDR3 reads TGTGCCAGCAGCTTACTAGCGGGAGGCACAGATACGCAGTATTTT. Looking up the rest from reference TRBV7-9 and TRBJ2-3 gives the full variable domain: DTGVSQNPRHKITKRGQNVTFRCDPISEHNRLYWYRQTLGQGPEFLTYFQNEAQLEKSRLLSDRFSAERPKGSFSTLEIQRTEQGDSAMYLCASSLLAGGTDTQYFGPGTRLTVL.

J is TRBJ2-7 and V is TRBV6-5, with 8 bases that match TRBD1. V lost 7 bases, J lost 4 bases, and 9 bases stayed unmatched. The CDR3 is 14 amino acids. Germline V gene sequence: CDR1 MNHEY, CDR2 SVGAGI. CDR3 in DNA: TGTGCCAGCACCATCCGGGACAGGCCTTACGAGCAGTACTTC. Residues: CASTIRDRPYEQYF.

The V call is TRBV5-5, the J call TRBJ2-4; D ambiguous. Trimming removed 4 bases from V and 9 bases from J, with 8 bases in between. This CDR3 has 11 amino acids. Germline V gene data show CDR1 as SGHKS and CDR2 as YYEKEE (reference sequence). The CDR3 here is CASSGDPIQYF. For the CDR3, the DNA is TGTGCCAGCAGCGGAGACCCCATTCAGTACTTC.

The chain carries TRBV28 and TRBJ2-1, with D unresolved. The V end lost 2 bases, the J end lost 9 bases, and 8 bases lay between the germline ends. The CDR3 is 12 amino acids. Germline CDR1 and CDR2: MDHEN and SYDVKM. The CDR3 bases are TGTGCCAGCAGTTTAGGGTCGGGTGAGCAGTTCTTC. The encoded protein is CASSLGSGEQFF.

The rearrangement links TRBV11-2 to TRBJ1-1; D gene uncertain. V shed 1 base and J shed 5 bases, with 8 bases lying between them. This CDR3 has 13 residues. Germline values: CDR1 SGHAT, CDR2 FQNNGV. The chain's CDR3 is CASSLGSGTEAFF. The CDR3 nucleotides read TGTGCCAGCAGCTTAGGCTCGGGAACTGAAGCTTTCTTT.

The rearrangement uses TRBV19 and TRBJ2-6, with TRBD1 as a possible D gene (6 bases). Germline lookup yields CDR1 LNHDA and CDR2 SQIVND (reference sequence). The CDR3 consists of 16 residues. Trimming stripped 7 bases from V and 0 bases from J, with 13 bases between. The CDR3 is CASNPGTSSGANVLTF. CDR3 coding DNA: TGTGCCAGTAATCCCGGGACAAGCTCTGGGGCCAACGTCCTGACTTTC.

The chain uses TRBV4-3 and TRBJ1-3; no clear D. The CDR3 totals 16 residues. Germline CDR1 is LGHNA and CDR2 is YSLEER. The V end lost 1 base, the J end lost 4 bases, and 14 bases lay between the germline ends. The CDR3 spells CASSQVLVNGGNTIYF. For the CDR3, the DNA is TGCGCCAGCAGCCAAGTCCTGGTCAACGGGGGAAACACCATATATTTT.

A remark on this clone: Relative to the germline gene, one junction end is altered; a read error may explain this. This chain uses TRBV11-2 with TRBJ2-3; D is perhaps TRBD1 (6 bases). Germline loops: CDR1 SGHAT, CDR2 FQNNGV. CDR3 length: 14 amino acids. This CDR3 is CASSKDSSTYTQYF. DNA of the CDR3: TGTGCCAGCAGCAAGGACAGCAGCACATATACGCAGTATTTT. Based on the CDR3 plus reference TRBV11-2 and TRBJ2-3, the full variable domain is EAGVAQSPRYKIIEKRQSVAFWCNPISGHATLYWYQQILGQGPKLLIQFQNNGVVDDSQLPKDRFSAERLKGVDSTLKIQPAKLEDSAVYLCASSKDSSTYTQYFGPGTRLTVL.

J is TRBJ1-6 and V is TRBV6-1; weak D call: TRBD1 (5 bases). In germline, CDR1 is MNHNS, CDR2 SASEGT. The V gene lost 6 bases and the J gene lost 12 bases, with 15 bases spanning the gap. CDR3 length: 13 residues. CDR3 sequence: CASSHAIREPLHF. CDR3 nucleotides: TGTGCCAGCAGCCATGCTATCAGGGAACCCCTCCACTTT.

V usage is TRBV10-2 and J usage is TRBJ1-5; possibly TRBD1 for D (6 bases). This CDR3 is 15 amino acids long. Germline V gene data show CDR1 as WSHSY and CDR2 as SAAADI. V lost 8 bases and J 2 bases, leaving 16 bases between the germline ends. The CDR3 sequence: CASSGGAVGNQPQHF. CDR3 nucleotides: TGCGCCAGCTCGGGGGGCGCTGTTGGCAATCAGCCCCAGCATTTT.

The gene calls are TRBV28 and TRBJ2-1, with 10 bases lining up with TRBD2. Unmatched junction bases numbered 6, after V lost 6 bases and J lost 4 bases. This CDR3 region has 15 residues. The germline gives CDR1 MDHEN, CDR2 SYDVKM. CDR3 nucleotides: TGTGCCAGCAGATTACTAGCGGGAAGATACAATGAGCAGTTCTTC. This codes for CASRLLAGRYNEQFF.

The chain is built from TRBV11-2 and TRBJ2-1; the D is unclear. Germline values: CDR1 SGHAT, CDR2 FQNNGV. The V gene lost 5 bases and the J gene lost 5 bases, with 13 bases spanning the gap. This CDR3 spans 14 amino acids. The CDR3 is CASSIDGGNNEQFF. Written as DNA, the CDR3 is TGTGCCAGCAGCATCGATGGCGGAAACAATGAGCAGTTCTTC.